This TCR beta chain was retrieved from a study of shared clonotypes between healthy human individuals. Overall study results and limits: An anticipated effect of sequencing depth on clonotype sharing among donors was recognized.

Those who donated were healthy HIV-negative adults, with no recent acute infections or vaccinations reported. The study drew all its donors from Caucasian adults living in Nashville, Tennessee. Naive CD45RA+ and memory CD45RA-negative subsets were split from CD4+ cells. The assay was immunoSEQ multiplex PCR, and TCRdb's table has in-frame clones only and misses some. The sample yields 1.4 million to 1.5 million clones, approximately 96% seen once. V was shortened by 4 bases and J by 3 bases, with 13 bases between the two germline ends. Germline CDR1 reads ENHRY; CDR2 reads SYGVKD. There are 14 residues in the CDR3. In regard to this clone: The target antigen is unknown.

The chain links TRBV10-3 to TRBJ2-7, with a weak D call TRBD2 (6 bases). The TCR comes from a man aged 25-45 years in good health. Sequenced input: naive CD4+ T cells sorted from blood. Subset described: CD45RA+ positively selected. CDR3 DNA: TGTGCCATCAGTGTTAGCGGTCTAGGCTACGAGCAGTACTTC. Translation: CAISVSGLGYEQYF.